Listed below are T cell receptor beta chains from one sample, sequenced in a study of cytomegalovirus exposure and HLA in healthy donors. Method: immunoSEQ multiplex PCR; TCRdb's copy keeps in-frame clones and lacks some. The table records about 110,000 clones, 65% of them present only once. The specimen sequenced was PBMCs. All receptors come from a man aged 30 to 45 in good health and CMV-seropositive. Both conserved end residues are part of each CDR3. A D gene is named only where the DNA matches it firmly. Clone size is stated in some rows and not others, as once, few, many or a class when expanded.

>TRBJ1-2|.|.|TRBV7-9
TGTGCCAGCAGCAAAAGGGACTCACAAAGTGGCTACACCTTC
CASSKRDSQSGYTF
>TRBJ1-5|.|.|TRBV11-2
TGTGCCAGCAGCTTATCGGTAAATCAGCCCCAGCATTTT
CASSLSVNQPQHF
>TRBJ2-1|.|.|TRBV7-9
TGTGCCAGCAGCTTAGGTCAGTATGAGCAGTTCTTC
CASSLGQYEQFF
>TRBJ2-2|.|TRBD2|TRBV6-5
TGTGCCAGCAGTTACGGCGGGGGGAACACCGGGGAGCTGTTTTTT
CASSYGGGNTGELFF
>TRBJ2-1|.|TRBD2|TRBV19
TGTGCCAGTAGTAGGGGACTAGCGGGGGGCTATACCTACAATGAGCAGTTCTTC
CASSRGLAGGYTYNEQFF
>TRBJ2-1|.|.|TRBV4-1
TGCGCCAGCAGCCAAGATTGGGGACAACTCAATGAGCAGTTCTTC
CASSQDWGQLNEQFF
>TRBJ2-2|few|.|TRBV5-4
TGTGCCAGCAGCCCACCGGGGAACACCGGGGAGCTGTTTTTT
CASSPPGNTGELFF
>TRBJ1-2|.|.|TRBV19
TGTGCCAGTAGTGCTGTGGGTTTGGGAGGGAGGGCCAACGGAGATGGCTACACCTTC
CASSAVGLGGRANGDGYTF
>TRBJ2-1|.|TRBD2|TRBV6-5
TGTGCCAGCAATCCGGGGGGACCGGGCAATGAGCAGTTCTTC
CASNPGGPGNEQFF
>TRBJ2-1|.|TRBD1|TRBV11-2
TGTGCCAGCTGGTCACTGAGGGACAGGGGTTTTGGTGAGCAGTTCTTC
CASWSLRDRGFGEQFF
>TRBJ2-5|.|TRBD2|TRBV7-2
TGTGCCAGCAGCCCACTAGCGGTTGGACAAGAGACCCAGTACTTC
CASSPLAVGQETQYF
>TRBJ2-2|.|TRBD2|TRBV7-9
TGTGCCAGCACCGACGGGACTAGCGTTTACACCGGGGAGCTGTTTTTT
CASTDGTSVYTGELFF
>TRBJ2-5|.|TRBD1|TRBV7-2
TGTGCCAGCAGCGGCGACAGGGGAAAGACCCAGTACTTC
CASSGDRGKTQYF
>TRBJ1-1|.|.|TRBV5-5
TGTGCCAGCAGCTTCCGAAGCGCTATGAACACTGAAGCTTTCTTT
CASSFRSAMNTEAFF
>TRBJ1-2|.|.|TRBV7-3
TGTGCCAGCAGCCCAAGGCAGGGCTATGGCTACACCTTC
CASSPRQGYGYTF
>TRBJ2-3|.|TRBD2|TRBV7-8
TGTGCCAGCAGCTTAGTCCTAGCGGGGCAAACAGATACGCAGTATTTT
CASSLVLAGQTDTQYF
>TRBJ2-7|.|TRBD2|TRBV10-2
TGCGCCAGCCCCTCCGAAGGACTAGCGGGGGAGCCCCCTGAGCAGTACTTC
CASPSEGLAGEPPEQYF
>TRBJ2-1|.|.|TRBV19
TGTGCCAGTAGTCCTGGACTCGTCAATGAGCAGTTCTTC
CASSPGLVNEQFF
>TRBJ1-1|.|.|TRBV19
TGTGCCAGTAGTTCCTCAGTCTGGACTTTAGGAACGGCTTTCTTC
CASSSSVWTLGTAFF
>TRBJ2-7|few|.|TRBV18
TGTGCCAGCTCACCACCAGGACAGAACTACGAGCAGTACTTC
CASSPPGQNYEQYF
>TRBJ2-3|few|TRBD1|TRBV5-1
TGCGCCAGCAGCCCCGAGGGACAGGTCACAGATACGCAGTATTTT
CASSPEGQVTDTQYF
>TRBJ2-2|.|TRBD1|TRBV7-9
TGTGCCAGCAGCCCGGGACAGGGCGCGAACACCGGGGAGCTGTTTTTT
CASSPGQGANTGELFF
>TRBJ2-3|.|.|TRBV7-9
TGTGCCAGCAGCTCTGGCACAGATACGCAGTATTTT
CASSSGTDTQYF
>TRBJ1-5|.|TRBD1|TRBV27
TGTGCCAGCAGATCAGAGCAGGGGGTCCATCAGCCCCAGCATTTT
CASRSEQGVHQPQHF
>TRBJ2-7|few|TRBD1|TRBV4-1
TGCGCCAGCAGCCTAGGACAGGGGCGCGAGCAGTACTTC
CASSLGQGREQYF
>TRBJ1-1|.|TRBD1|TRBV13
TGTGCCAGCAGCTTAGGGGACAGGGTTCCTTTCTTT
CASSLGDRVPFF
>TRBJ2-3|few|TRBD2|TRBV5-1
TGCGCCAGCAGTCTCGGGGGGGCCGCAGATACGCAGTATTTT
CASSLGGAADTQYF
>TRBJ1-2|.|TRBD1|TRBV6-5
TGTGCCAGCAGCCCCGGGACAGGGGGCAATGGCTACACCTTC
CASSPGTGGNGYTF
>TRBJ2-4|.|TRBD1|TRBV2
TGTGCCACCTCCTGGACCCAGGGGGACATTCAGTACTTC
CATSWTQGDIQYF
>TRBJ1-6|.|TRBD1|TRBV6-6
TGTGCCAGCAGGTGGGACAGGTCCAATTCACCCCTCCACTTT
CASRWDRSNSPLHF
>TRBJ1-5|.|.|TRBV30
TGTGCCTGGAGTGTACAGGGTTGGGGCAATCAGCCCCAGCATTTT
CAWSVQGWGNQPQHF
>TRBJ2-7|.|TRBD1|TRBV7-2
TGTGCCAGCAGCTCCGGACAGGGGACATCCTACGAGCAGTACTTC
CASSSGQGTSYEQYF
>TRBJ1-2|.|TRBD1|TRBV5-6
TGTGCCAGCAGCCGGACAGGGATTCATGGCTACACCTTC
CASSRTGIHGYTF
>TRBJ2-5|.|.|TRBV6-1
TGTGCCAGCAGTGAATATCGGGAGACCCAGTACTTC
CASSEYRETQYF
>TRBJ2-5|.|TRBD1|TRBV9
TGTGCCAGCAGCAGGGACAGCCAAGAGACCCAGTACTTC
CASSRDSQETQYF
>TRBJ2-3|few|TRBD2|TRBV27
TGTGCCAGCAGCCCCGGGCGGGGGGGCACAGATACGCAGTATTTT
CASSPGRGGTDTQYF
>TRBJ2-7|.|.|TRBV2
TGTGCCAGCAGTGGCCAAGAGGGCTACGAGCAGTACTTC
CASSGQEGYEQYF
>TRBJ2-5|.|TRBD1|TRBV5-1
TGCGCCAGCAGCGGAGGACAGGGCGGAAGGGTCGGTGAGACCCAGTACTTC
CASSGGQGGRVGETQYF
>TRBJ1-4|.|.|TRBV5-5
TGTGCCAGCAGCTTGGGTCCGGGGGGCGGACCGACCTATCCCTTT
CASSLGPGGGPTYPF
>TRBJ2-7|.|.|TRBV6-5
TGTGCCAGCAGTTACTCGGCGCGGAGGAGAGACGAGCAGTACTTC
CASSYSARRRDEQYF
>TRBJ2-1|few|TRBD2|TRBV13
TGTGCCAGCAGCTTAGGATTTAGCGGGGCATACAATGAGCAGTTCTTC
CASSLGFSGAYNEQFF
>TRBJ2-5|.|.|TRBV10-2
TGCGCCAGCAGTCGAGGAGGGCGGGCTGAGACCCAGTACTTC
CASSRGGRAETQYF
>TRBJ1-5|.|.|TRBV6-1
TGTGCCAGCAGGGGAAACCTCGACAGGTCGGGGCCCCAGCATTTT
CASRGNLDRSGPQHF
>TRBJ2-1|few|.|TRBV6-1
TGTGCCAGCAGTGAGGTTTGGAGCTCCTACAATGAGCAGTTCTTC
CASSEVWSSYNEQFF
>TRBJ2-3|.|.|TRBV9
TGTGCCAGCAGCGACCCCCAGGGTGGGGATACGCAGTATTTT
CASSDPQGGDTQYF
>TRBJ1-5|.|.|TRBV5-8
TGTGCCAGCAGCCCCCTACAGGGTTATAGCAATCAGCCCCAGCATTTT
CASSPLQGYSNQPQHF
>TRBJ1-1|.|.|TRBV27
TGTGCCAGCAGTTTGCGGTCGGATATTGGAGCTTTCTTT
CASSLRSDIGAFF
>TRBJ1-5|.|.|TRBV19
TGTGCCAGTAGTGTAAAGAGTAGCAATCAGCCCCAGCATTTT
CASSVKSSNQPQHF
>TRBJ1-2|.|.|TRBV7-9
TGTGCCAGCAGCTTATATACCGAGAACTATGGCTACACCTTC
CASSLYTENYGYTF
>TRBJ1-1|.|.|TRBV29-1
TGCAGCGTTGAAGGGGCGGGATGGGGTGGCACTGAAGCTTTCTTT
CSVEGAGWGGTEAFF
>TRBJ1-2|.|TRBD1|TRBV28
TGTGCCAACGCGCCAGGGGGCTCCTATGGCTACACCTTC
CANAPGGSYGYTF